This is a list of T cell receptor beta chains from one sample in a study of blood T cell repertoires in COVID-19. TCRdb's table, derived via immunoSEQ multiplex PCR, lists solely in-frame clones and lacks some. The data show about 140,000 clones, about nine tenths seen once. Sequencing input: peripheral blood. Source of these receptors: a human donor in a cohort sampled during active COVID-19. Both conserved end residues are part of each CDR3. Each record gives: clone size, J gene, V gene, D gene, CDR3 protein, CDR3 DNA. D genes are given only for firm matches. Part of the rows lack a size; the others show once, few, many or a class for expanded clones.

once	TRBJ2-3	TRBV9	TRBD2	CASSGLAKAQYF	TGTGCCAGCAGCGGACTAGCGAAGGCGCAGTATTTT
once	TRBJ2-6	TRBV6-6	TRBD2	CASSQTSGGASGANVLTF	TGTGCCAGCAGTCAGACTAGCGGGGGGGCGAGCGGGGCCAACGTCCTGACTTTC
once	TRBJ2-3	TRBV2	-	CASSEWGDLGGYRQGSSTDTQYF	TGTGCCAGCAGTGAATGGGGCGACCTTGGGGGGTACCGACAGGGAAGTAGCACAGATACGCAGTATTTT
-	TRBJ1-2	TRBV7-9	TRBD1	CASSGLGQAVDTF	TGTGCCAGCAGCGGGTTGGGACAGGCGGTTGACACCTTC
-	TRBJ2-7	TRBV3-1/TRBV3-2	TRBD1	CASSQPGGREQYF	TGTGCCAGCAGCCAACCAGGGGGCCGGGAGCAGTACTTC
-	TRBJ2-3	TRBV9	TRBD2	CASSWTSGGNTQYF	TGTGCCAGCAGCTGGACTAGCGGGGGAAATACGCAGTATTTT
-	TRBJ2-1	TRBV6-6	-	CASSYGGGGVHEQFF	TGTGCCAGCAGTTACGGGGGGGGCGGAGTGCATGAGCAGTTCTTC
-	TRBJ2-3	TRBV3-1/TRBV3-2	TRBD2	CASSQVAGRWNTQYF	TGTGCCAGCAGCCAAGTAGCGGGGCGATGGAATACGCAGTATTTT
-	TRBJ2-5	TRBV7-2	TRBD2	CASSLMGRGETQYF	TGTGCCAGCAGCTTAATGGGGCGGGGGGAGACCCAGTACTTC
-	TRBJ1-2	TRBV19	-	CASSNRRRGGDYGYTF	TGTGCCAGTAGTAATCGACGCAGGGGTGGGGACTATGGCTACACCTTC
few	TRBJ2-7	TRBV7-9	-	CASSPGGLVRYEQYF	TGTGCCAGCAGCCCGGGCGGGCTAGTACGGTACGAGCAGTACTTC
-	TRBJ2-7	TRBV15	-	CATSLWDNSYEQYF	TGTGCCACTAGCCTTTGGGACAACTCCTACGAGCAGTACTTC
few	TRBJ1-6	TRBV5-6	-	CASSLLLGRDNSPLHF	TGTGCCAGCAGCTTGTTACTCGGGAGAGATAATTCACCCCTCCACTTT
-	TRBJ1-5	TRBV7-6	TRBD1	CASSLNRGHVSNQPQHF	TGTGCCAGCAGCTTAAATAGGGGGCATGTGAGCAATCAGCCCCAGCATTTT
-	TRBJ2-5	TRBV6-5	TRBD2	CASAFSGGARETQYF	TGTGCCAGCGCGTTTAGCGGGGGGGCCCGAGAGACCCAGTACTTC
-	TRBJ2-5	TRBV3-1/TRBV3-2	-	CASSKSALRQETQYF	TGTGCCAGCAGCAAAAGTGCTCTCAGGCAAGAGACCCAGTACTTC
-	TRBJ1-6	TRBV3-1/TRBV3-2	-	CASSRQMGGSYNSPLHF	TGTGCCAGCAGCCGGCAGATGGGGGGCTCCTATAATTCACCCCTCCACTTT
-	TRBJ2-3	TRBV18	TRBD2	CASSPRASGGDVADTQYF	TGTGCCAGCTCACCACGGGCTAGCGGGGGGGATGTCGCAGATACGCAGTATTTT
once	TRBJ2-5	TRBV7-9	-	CASSLGGGGSGQTQYF	TGTGCCAGCAGCTTAGGAGGCGGCGGGTCCGGACAGACCCAGTACTTC
-	TRBJ2-4	TRBV3-1/TRBV3-2	TRBD2	CASSWGLAVTLLAKNIQYF	TGTGCCAGCAGTTGGGGACTAGCGGTGACCTTACTAGCCAAAAACATTCAGTACTTC
-	TRBJ2-7	TRBV4-3	TRBD1	CASSLVTGNEQYF	TGCGCCAGCAGCCTCGTGACAGGGAACGAGCAGTACTTC
-	TRBJ2-1	TRBV9	-	CASSVGLQTPFNEQFF	TGTGCCAGCAGCGTAGGATTACAGACCCCCTTCAATGAGCAGTTCTTC
-	TRBJ2-7	TRBV7-6	-	CASSLATGPFYEQYF	TGTGCCAGCAGCTTAGCGACAGGACCATTCTACGAGCAGTACTTC
-	TRBJ2-4	TRBV6-5	-	CASSYGQVVNIQYF	TGTGCCAGCAGTTACGGTCAGGTGGTAAACATTCAGTACTTC
few	TRBJ1-2	TRBV20-1	TRBD1	CSASDPRGLHGYTF	TGCAGTGCTAGTGACCCCAGGGGGCTCCATGGCTACACCTTC
-	TRBJ1-4	TRBV3-1/TRBV3-2	-	CASSQGPGGGKLFF	TGTGCCAGCAGCCAAGGGCCTGGTGGAGGAAAACTGTTTTTT
-	TRBJ2-2	TRBV2	TRBD1	CASKTGDGQTGELFF	TGTGCCAGCAAAACAGGGGACGGACAAACCGGGGAGCTGTTTTTT
-	TRBJ1-2	TRBV5-4	-	CASSLSGAGYTF	TGTGCCAGCAGCTTGTCAGGGGCCGGCTACACCTTC
-	TRBJ2-5	TRBV5-4	-	CASSPGGVTQETQYF	TGTGCCAGCAGCCCTGGCGGGGTCACACAAGAGACCCAGTACTTC
-	TRBJ1-5	TRBV7-9	-	CASSRGGPPQHF	TGTGCCAGCAGCCGGGGGGGGCCGCCCCAGCATTTT
-	TRBJ1-4	TRBV4-2	-	CASSQEGIRTANEKLFF	TGTGCCAGCAGCCAAGAGGGGATTCGGACAGCTAATGAAAAACTGTTTTTT
-	TRBJ1-1	TRBV6-2/TRBV6-3	-	CASSYGPSNTEAFF	TGTGCCAGCAGTTACGGCCCCTCGAACACTGAAGCTTTCTTT
-	TRBJ1-3	TRBV2	TRBD1	CASIKQGQGGNTIYF	TGTGCCAGCATTAAGCAGGGACAGGGGGGAAACACCATATATTTT
-	TRBJ1-4	TRBV9	TRBD1	CASSEGQGAWGEKLFF	TGTGCCAGCAGCGAGGGACAGGGGGCTTGGGGTGAAAAACTGTTTTTT
-	TRBJ1-2	TRBV15	TRBD1	CATEKGQGSYGYTF	TGTGCCACCGAAAAGGGACAGGGAAGCTATGGCTACACCTTC
once	TRBJ1-2	TRBV10-3	-	CAISEGRVNYGYTF	TGTGCCATCAGTGAGGGGAGGGTTAACTATGGCTACACCTTC
-	TRBJ1-1	TRBV7-9	TRBD1	CASSDDRANTEAFF	TGTGCCAGCAGCGACGACAGGGCGAACACTGAAGCTTTCTTT
few	TRBJ2-7	TRBV5-1	TRBD2	CASSLGTSNEQYF	TGCGCCAGCAGCTTAGGGACTAGCAACGAGCAGTACTTC
-	TRBJ1-2	TRBV30	TRBD1	CAWSGTGTGRSSYGYTF	TGTGCCTGGAGCGGAACCGGGACAGGGAGGTCTAGCTATGGCTACACCTTC
-	TRBJ2-5	TRBV7-3	TRBD2	CASSRTSGAQETQYF	TGTGCCAGCAGCAGAACTAGCGGGGCCCAAGAGACCCAGTACTTC
-	TRBJ1-1	TRBV10-3	-	CAISESRGLNTEAFF	TGTGCCATCAGTGAGTCGAGAGGTTTGAACACTGAAGCTTTCTTT
once	TRBJ1-3	TRBV18	-	CASSPPIATGPGNTIYF	TGTGCCAGCTCACCACCAATTGCCACAGGGCCTGGAAACACCATATATTTT
-	TRBJ1-1	TRBV19	TRBD1	CASSRQGEVNTEAFF	TGTGCCAGTAGCCGACAGGGGGAGGTGAACACTGAAGCTTTCTTT
-	TRBJ2-1	TRBV19	TRBD2	CASSSPGGSYNEQFF	TGTGCCAGTAGTAGTCCGGGGGGATCCTACAATGAGCAGTTCTTC
-	TRBJ2-2	TRBV9	-	CASSPQWGGKRVVTGELFF	TGTGCCAGCAGCCCTCAGTGGGGCGGTAAGCGGGTGGTCACCGGGGAGCTGTTTTTT
-	TRBJ1-6	TRBV7-9	-	CASSHGRVGSPLHF	TGTGCCAGCAGCCACGGCAGGGTCGGTTCACCCCTCCACTTT
once	TRBJ2-1	TRBV4-3	-	CASSQDPTRVGYNEQFF	TGCGCCAGCAGCCAAGATCCGACTAGGGTGGGTTACAATGAGCAGTTCTTC
-	TRBJ2-3	TRBV27	-	CASSAPQGTQYF	TGTGCCAGCAGTGCACCGCAGGGAACGCAGTATTTT
-	TRBJ2-3	TRBV11-2	TRBD2	CASSLARTSGGFTDTQYF	TGTGCCAGCAGCTTAGCAAGGACTAGCGGGGGCTTCACAGATACGCAGTATTTT
-	TRBJ1-2	TRBV6-5	TRBD1	CASRSPGQSHYGYTF	TGTGCCAGCAGAAGTCCGGGACAGTCACACTATGGCTACACCTTC
-	TRBJ1-5	TRBV6-5	TRBD1	CARTGANQPQHF	TGTGCCAGGACAGGGGCCAATCAGCCCCAGCATTTT
-	TRBJ1-2	TRBV3-1/TRBV3-2	-	CASTQPGGYGYTF	TGTGCCAGCACCCAGCCGGGGGGCTATGGCTACACCTTC
-	TRBJ2-5	TRBV19	-	CASSTGFRGTQYF	TGTGCCAGTAGTACAGGGTTCCGAGGGACCCAGTACTTC
-	TRBJ2-3	TRBV10-3	TRBD2	CAVTSSDPLYTDTQYF	TGTGCCGTGACTAGCTCCGACCCTCTTTACACAGATACGCAGTATTTT
-	TRBJ1-1	TRBV29-1	-	CSVGEDGVDAFF	TGCAGCGTTGGAGAGGACGGGGTGGATGCTTTCTTT
-	TRBJ1-3	TRBV5-6	-	CASSSPGGTNSGNTIYF	TGTGCCAGCAGCTCCCCGGGGGGTACTAACTCTGGAAACACCATATATTTT
-	TRBJ2-1	TRBV7-6	-	CASFLGQAAYNEQFF	TGTGCCAGCTTCCTGGGGCAGGCGGCCTACAATGAGCAGTTCTTC
-	TRBJ2-4	TRBV6-4	-	CASSDSTDRVLILVQYF	TGTGCCAGCAGTGACTCGACGGACAGAGTCCTCATTCTTGTTCAGTACTTC
-	TRBJ2-3	TRBV5-1	TRBD2	CASSSGQPGGDTQYF	TGCGCCAGCAGCTCCGGCCAACCGGGAGGAGATACGCAGTATTTT
-	TRBJ2-5	TRBV7-3	TRBD2	CASSLTGGGETQYF	TGTGCCAGCAGCTTAACCGGGGGAGGGGAGACCCAGTACTTC